This TCR beta chain was retrieved from a study of identical twins' blood T cells. Turning to the study itself: Roughly six alpha and about 6 beta libraries together yielded tens of millions of reads.

Donors were six healthy women in three monozygous twin pairs. Original handling: Per-library CDR3 reads ranged roughly 2 to 4 million; clonotypes, ~90,000 to ~500,000. TCRdb itself ran the 5' RACE reads through MiXCR, one entry per CDR3 protein. Here the V and J calls rest on TCRdb's processing, not on the authors' analysis. This repertoire shows fewer than 450,000 distinct CDR3 sequences, under 30% found once; its top ten account for more than 5.5%. Germline lookup yields CDR1 DFQATT and CDR2 SNEGSKA (reference sequence). J was trimmed by 5 bases and V by 1 base; bases with no gene match: 5. This CDR3 spans 14 amino acids.

The TCR was taken from a woman aged 18-49 years in good health. The chain employs TRBV20-1 and TRBJ2-1, with 7 nucleotides matching TRBD2. The sequencing input was PBMCs. CDR3 region: CSARVGLPDNEQFF. The CDR3 bases are TGCAGTGCTAGAGTGGGACTACCCGACAATGAGCAGTTCTTC.